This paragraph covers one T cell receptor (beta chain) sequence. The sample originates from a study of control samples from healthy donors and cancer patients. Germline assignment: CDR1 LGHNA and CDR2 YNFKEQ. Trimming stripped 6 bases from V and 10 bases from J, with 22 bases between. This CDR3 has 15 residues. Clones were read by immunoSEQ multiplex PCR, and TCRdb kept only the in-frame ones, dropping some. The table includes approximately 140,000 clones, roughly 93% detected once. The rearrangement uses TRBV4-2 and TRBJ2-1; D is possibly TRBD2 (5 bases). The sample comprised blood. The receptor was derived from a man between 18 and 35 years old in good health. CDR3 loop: CASRVGEHDREEQFF. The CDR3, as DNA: TGTGCCAGCAGGGTCGGGGAGCACGACCGAGAGGAGCAGTTCTTC.